The 7 T cell receptor beta chains given below trace back to one sample, sequenced in a study of molecular identifiers for immune sequencing clone quantification listed by TCRdb under 2018. The method behind the library was PCR. Sequencing used a NextSeq 500. TCRdb reprocessed the public reads (quality trimming at Q25 with fastp, clone calling with MiXCR) and kept in-frame beta chains. Every entry covers one CDR3 protein and lists the most common genes and DNA from its rows. The sample table lists approximately 630,000 distinct CDR3 sequences, 25% of them with a count of one. The top ten clones comprise 0.75% to 0.8% of the sample. The sample taken for sequencing was naive CD8+ T cells from blood, with Jurkat cell RNA spiked in. Sample cell subset or site, as interpreted from the label and publication: FACS-sorted CD8+CD4-CCR7+CD45RA+ naive T cells. These receptors all stem from a human donor in good health. Some libraries in this study had Jurkat cell RNA spiked in.

This clonotype was picked up many times. The V call is TRBV14, the J call TRBJ1-2; D is perhaps TRBD1 (5 bases). V dropped 0 bases and J dropped 0 bases, with 17 bases sitting between them. There are 18 residues in the CDR3. Germline V gene sequence: CDR1 SGHDN, CDR2 FVKESK. The CDR3 DNA sequence: TGTGCCAGCAGCCAAGATTTTGGTACAGGACGATCTAACTATGGCTACACCTTC. It yields the protein CASSQDFGTGRSNYGYTF. The full variable domain, rest sourced from reference TRBV14 and TRBJ1-2, is EAGVTQFPSHSVIEKGQTVTLRCDPISGHDNLYWYRRVMGKEIKFLLHFVKESKQDESGMPNNRFLAERTGGTYSTLKVQPAELEDSGVYFCASSQDFGTGRSNYGYTFGSGTRLTVV.

This clonotype was seen repeatedly, ten times or more. The chain carries TRBV6-2 or TRBV6-3 and TRBJ2-5; D is unresolved. CDR1 and CDR2 from the germline V gene are MNHEY and SVGEGT. V dropped 8 bases and J dropped 3 bases, with 13 bases sitting between them. The CDR3 has 13 amino acids. CDR3 amino acids: CASSRRQEETQYF. The CDR3 DNA follows: TGTGCCAGCTCTAGACGGCAGGAAGAGACCCAGTACTTC.

This clonotype was recorded at least ten times. The chain is built from TRBV29-1 and TRBJ2-1; 14 positions match TRBD2. Per the germline V gene, CDR1 is SQVTM and CDR2 is ANQGSEA. The V gene end was trimmed by 3 bases and the J gene end by 6 bases; junction bases not matched to a gene: 16. This CDR3 region has 19 residues. In DNA form, the CDR3 reads TGCAGCGTTGAGGGAGTAAGGGGGACTAGCGGGAGTTACAGCAATGAGCAGTTCTTC. It is translated as CSVEGVRGTSGSYSNEQFF.

The genes are TRBV27 and TRBJ1-4; 9 bases line up with TRBD1. This CDR3 comprises 16 residues. CDR1 is MNHEY and CDR2 is SMNVEV in the germline V gene (reference sequence). V was pared by 5 bases and J by 5 bases, with 9 bases of the junction left unmatched. This chain's CDR3 is CASSKTGGLLNEKLFF. The CDR3 DNA reads as TGTGCCAGCAGTAAAACAGGGGGCTTGTTGAATGAAAAACTGTTTTTT.

As to this clonotype: The conserved final phenylalanine or tryptophan is absent from the CDR3, which likely points to a read error. The gene calls are TRBV2 and TRBJ1-1; D uncertain. Trimming left V 6 bases short and J 2 bases short, with 4 bases between. This CDR3 is 11 amino acids long. Germline lookup yields CDR1 SNHLY and CDR2 FYNNEI. The CDR3 sequence: CASRINTEAFL. The CDR3 DNA follows: TGTGCCAGCAGGATCAACACTGAAGCTTTCCTT.

This clonotype occurred a few times. The chain employs TRBV20-1 and TRBJ2-1; the D gene could be TRBD1 or TRBD2 (7 bases each). CDR1 and CDR2 (germline): DFQATT, SNEGSKA (reference sequence). This CDR3 spans 15 amino acids. The germline V and J ends were trimmed by 2 bases and 10 bases, with 21 bases remaining between them. CDR3 protein: CSARPRGGLDIEQFF. DNA of the CDR3: TGCAGTGCTAGACCCAGGGGGGGGTTGGACATCGAGCAGTTCTTC.

In this sample, this clonotype turned up a few times. The chain uses TRBV7-6 and TRBJ1-5; TRBD1 matches at 7 bases. V lost 4 bases, J lost 5 bases, and 11 bases stayed unmatched. The length of the CDR3 is 16 residues. The V gene's germline CDR1 is SGHVS and CDR2 FNYEAQ. In DNA form, the CDR3 reads TGTGCCAGCAGCTCGGACAGGAAGCTAAACCATCAGCCCCAGCATTTT. Translated, it gives CASSSDRKLNHQPQHF.